The 14 T cell receptor beta chains given below trace back to one sample, sequenced in a study of T-cell reconstitution after alpha-beta-depleted transplantation in children (dated by TCRdb to between 2015 and 2016). In light of the paper, this sample's treatment or condition label describes: allogeneic hematopoietic cell transplantation with graft depleted of TCRalphabeta T cells and CD19 B cells. Library construction relied on PCR. Sequenced on an Illumina HiSeq 2500. TCR libraries were prepared with molecular barcoding, using unique molecular identifiers to normalize TCRbeta repertoire quantification. TCRdb reran the public reads through fastp at Q25 and MiXCR, keeping productive beta chains. CDR3 protein duplicates are merged, each entry listing the most common genes and DNA. The sample table contains a few hundred thousand distinct CDR3 sequences; only one count was recorded for roughly a tenth of them. The ten biggest clones cover less than 8% of the sample.

The source material was PBMCs, sampled before TCRalphabeta/CD19-depleted stem cell transplant. The receptors shown here come from a boy under two years old with acute myeloid leukemia, due to receive a stem cell transplant.

This clonotype was observed many times. The chain carries TRBV7-9 and TRBJ2-3; 8 bases are shared with TRBD1. The V and J ends lost 3 bases and 6 bases, in that order; junction bases with no gene match: 5. CDR3 length: 14 amino acids. From germline, CDR1 is SEHNR and CDR2 FQNEAQ (reference sequence). The CDR3 DNA follows: TGTGCCAGCAGCTTTGGACAGGGCGGGGATACGCAGTATTTT. This gives the protein CASSFGQGGDTQYF.

This clonotype was counted between two and nine times. The chain uses TRBV6-4 and TRBJ2-1; 12 bases agree with TRBD2. The junction had 6 bases not matched to a gene; V was cut back by 0 bases and J by 0 bases. From germline, CDR1 is MRHNA and CDR2 SNTAGT. The length of the CDR3 is 19 residues. The DNA of the CDR3 is TGTGCCAGCAGTGACTCGGGACTAGCGGGCCCCCCCTCCTACAATGAGCAGTTCTTC. Encoded protein: CASSDSGLAGPPSYNEQFF.

This clonotype was counted at least ten times. CDR3 residues: CASRTGNNSPLHF. The CDR3 region has the DNA TGTGCCAGCAGGACAGGGAACAATTCACCCCTCCACTTT. V usage is TRBV28 and J usage is TRBJ1-6, with 7 bases matching TRBD1. Trimming removed 6 bases from V and 7 bases from J; junction bases left unmatched: 3. This CDR3 is built from 13 residues. Looked up from germline, CDR1 is MDHEN and CDR2 is SYDVKM.

This clonotype was observed many times. The J gene is TRBJ2-7, the V gene TRBV20-1; weak D call: TRBD1 (6 bases). CDR3 length equals 15 residues. The germline V and J ends were trimmed by 3 bases and 6 bases, with 21 bases remaining between them. From germline, CDR1 is DFQATT and CDR2 SNEGSKA (reference sequence). The CDR3 DNA reads TGCAGTGCTAGTACCCCAAACGTACAAGGGGGCGAGCAGTACTTC. This encodes CSASTPNVQGGEQYF.

This clonotype has ten or more counts. CDR3 region: CASSVGTITAVEQFF. The CDR3, as DNA: TGTGCCAGCAGCGTAGGGACGATTACAGCGGTTGAGCAGTTCTTC. The V and J genes are TRBV9 and TRBJ2-1; possible D gene TRBD2, 5 bases. Germline V gives CDR1 SGDLS, CDR2 YYNGEE. The V end lost 0 bases, the J end lost 9 bases, and 16 bases lay between the germline ends. The CDR3 extends over 15 amino acids.

The sample holds a few counts of this clonotype. The chain recombines TRBV5-6 with TRBJ1-2; D possibly corresponds to TRBD1 (6 bases). The germline V gene encodes CDR1 SGHDT and CDR2 YYEEEE. V gave up 5 bases and J gave up 0 bases, with 14 bases separating them. The length of the CDR3 is 15 residues. Written as DNA, the CDR3 is TGTGCCAGCAGGGGGGGGGCAGTTCCTAACTATGGCTACACCTTC. It translates to CASRGGAVPNYGYTF.

The sample holds one count of this clonotype. A read error may be the cause here, since a much bigger clone is one base away. This chain links TRBV27 with TRBJ2-1, with 12 bases aligning to TRBD2. Germline V gene sequence: CDR1 MNHEY, CDR2 SMNVEV (reference sequence). The CDR3 consists of 18 residues. CDR3 loop: CASSLYRGWGLAGNEQLF. The CDR3 DNA sequence: TGTGCCAGCAGTTTATATAGGGGATGGGGACTAGCGGGCAATGAGCAGCTCTTC.

This clonotype showed up many times. J is TRBJ1-5 and V is TRBV25-1, with D hard to call. CDR1 and CDR2 from the germline V gene are MGHDK and SYGVNS. Deletions cut 2 bases from V and 6 bases from J, with 11 bases between. CDR3 length: 14 residues. In DNA form, the CDR3 reads TGTGCCAGCAGTGAAGTTGCATACGGTCAGCCCCAGCATTTT. Translation: CASSEVAYGQPQHF.

This clonotype appeared many times. The chain uses TRBV29-1 and TRBJ1-4; D is unresolved. V was cut by 4 bases and J by 4 bases, with 13 bases left in between. Germline assignment: CDR1 SQVTM and CDR2 ANQGSEA. CDR3 size: 14 residues. CDR3 region: CSVGAAPGNEKLFF. The CDR3 coding sequence is TGCAGCGTTGGCGCGGCGCCGGGTAATGAAAAACTGTTTTTT. The variable domain in full, with the rest retrieved from reference TRBV29-1 and TRBJ1-4, is SAVISQKPSRDICQRGTSLTIQCQVDSQVTMMFWYRQQPGQSLTLIATANQGSEATYESGFVIDKFPISRPNLTFSTLTVSNMSPEDSSIYLCSVGAAPGNEKLFFGSGTQLSVL.

This clonotype was counted at least ten times. The chain carries TRBV24-1 and TRBJ1-5; a possible D gene is TRBD1 (5 bases). This CDR3 has 15 residues. V was cut by 3 bases and J by 0 bases, with 8 bases left in between. CDR1 and CDR2 (germline): KGHDR, SFDVKD. Here the CDR3 DNA reads TGTGCCACCAGTGATAAGGGGTATAGCAATCAGCCCCAGCATTTT. It yields the protein CATSDKGYSNQPQHF.

In its sample, this clonotype was seen once. A read error may explain this, as a much larger clone is one base away. The genes are TRBV18 and TRBJ2-1, with a tentative D call TRBD1 (6 bases). Per the germline V gene, CDR1 is KGHSH and CDR2 is LQKENI. CDR3 length: 14 amino acids. CDR3 sequence (DNA): TGTGCCAGCTCACGAACCAGGGGCGACAATGAGCAGCTCTTC. Protein: CASSRTRGDNEQLF.

This clonotype was observed many times. The chain joins TRBV25-1 to TRBJ2-2; 9 nucleotides agree with TRBD1. Germline loops: CDR1 MGHDK, CDR2 SYGVNS. The CDR3 runs 19 residues. J was trimmed by 6 bases and V by 1 base; bases with no gene match: 15. CDR3 residues: CASSEFRGQGRIGSGELFF. In DNA, the CDR3 is TGTGCCAGCAGTGAATTCCGGGGACAGGGAAGGATCGGGTCCGGGGAGCTGTTTTTT. The full variable domain, with the rest looked up from reference TRBV25-1 and TRBJ2-2, is EADIYQTPRYLVIGTGKKITLECSQTMGHDKMYWYQQDPGMELHLIHYSYGVNSTEKGDLSSESTVSRIRTEHFPLTLESARPSHTSQYLCASSEFRGQGRIGSGELFFGEGSRLTVL.

A few counts support this clonotype. This chain links TRBV28 with TRBJ2-3; 7 bases align to TRBD2. Germline CDR1 is MDHEN and CDR2 is SYDVKM. J gave up 2 bases and V 7 bases, and 9 bases lay outside the gene matches. The length of the CDR3 is 15 residues. The CDR3 DNA is TGTGCCAGCAACCGAGGCGGGAGCTTCACAGATACGCAGTATTTT. It translates to CASNRGGSFTDTQYF. Complete variable domain (other parts from reference TRBV28 and TRBJ2-3): DVKVTQSSRYLVKRTGEKVFLECVQDMDHENMFWYRQDPGLGLRLIYFSYDVKMKEKGDIPEGYSVSREKKERFSLILESASTNQTSMYLCASNRGGSFTDTQYFGPGTRLTVL.

This clonotype was seen repeatedly, ten times or more. The chain carries TRBV4-1 and TRBJ2-2, with 7 nucleotides matching TRBD2. V trimming: 4 bases; J trimming: 5 bases; junction bases outside the gene matches: 7. The CDR3 has 15 amino acids. Germline CDR1 MGHRA, CDR2 YSYEKL. The CDR3 DNA reads TGCGCCAGCAGCCTAACGGGGGAGGGGACCGGGGAGCTGTTTTTT. Translating gives CASSLTGEGTGELFF.